This TCR beta chain originates from a study of control samples from healthy donors and cancer patients. Method: immunoSEQ multiplex PCR; TCRdb's copy keeps in-frame clones and lacks some. This sample has 99,000 or so clones, with around 82% found just once. In germline, CDR1 is MRHNA, CDR2 SNTAGT. The CDR3 extends over 12 amino acids. The ends were cut back, 2 bases at V and 9 bases at J, with 10 bases in the middle. This TCR was recovered from a woman in her 50s in good health. V is TRBV6-4 and J is TRBJ1-1; D is possibly TRBD1 (6 bases). Sequenced: blood. CDR3 region: CASSDLTGKAFF. CDR3 coding DNA: TGTGCCAGCAGTGACCTGACAGGAAAAGCTTTCTTT.